The present entry profiles one T cell receptor (beta chain) with its context. This sample was included in a study of cytomegalovirus exposure and HLA in healthy donors. The PCR made use of 60 Vbeta and 13 Jbeta primers. Sequenced by immunoSEQ multiplex PCR; TCRdb stores in-frame clones only, minus some. The sample holds 90,000 to 120,000 clones, approximately 70% seen once. The V end lost 5 bases, the J end lost 9 bases, and 17 bases lay between the germline ends. CDR1 GTSNPN and CDR2 SVGIG come from the germline V gene (reference sequence). The CDR3 covers 13 residues. Sequenced material: PBMCs. The rearrangement links TRBV30 to TRBJ2-1; D is perhaps TRBD1 (6 bases). The TCR comes from a woman younger than 35 in good health and CMV-seropositive. Here the CDR3 DNA reads TGTGCCTGGGATCCGGGACACTTAGGTGAGCAGTTCTTC. The encoded protein is CAWDPGHLGEQFF. Supplemented by reference TRBV30 and TRBJ2-1, the full variable domain reads SQTIHQWPATLVQPVGSPLSLECTVEGTSNPNLYWYRQAAGRGLQLLFYSVGIGQISSEVPQNLSASRPQDRQFILSSKKLLLSDSGFYLCAWDPGHLGEQFFGPGTRLTVL.